This T cell receptor (beta chain) was documented in a study of shared clonotypes between healthy human individuals. Study context: For every donor, three CD4 naive, three CD4 memory, two CD8 naive and one CD8 memory plates were used.

Positive CCR7 selection of CD45RO-negative cells yielded the naive CD8 cells, and terminally differentiated effector memory CD45RA+ cells were excluded. Study-wide results and limits: Enrolling few donors narrowed the genetic and exposure-history diversity that was represented.

The repertoire was sequenced with immunoSEQ multiplex PCR; TCRdb's copy has only in-frame clones and lacks some. Of millions of clones in the sample, 85% to 95% were seen once. The CDR3 contains 16 residues. J was trimmed by 5 bases and V by 4 bases; bases with no gene match: 10. Germline CDR1 LGHNA, CDR2 YNFKEQ. With respect to this clone: Its antigen is currently unknown.

V is TRBV4-2 and J is TRBJ2-3; 9 positions agree with TRBD2. The TCR comes from a man younger than 35 in good health. Sequenced: naive CD8+ T cells sorted from blood. CDR3 residues: CASSPAERGEEDTQYF. DNA for the CDR3: TGTGCCAGCAGCCCGGCGGAGCGGGGGGAAGAAGATACGCAGTATTTT.